This record covers a single TCR beta chain. Assay: immunoSEQ multiplex PCR; the TCRdb copy retains only in-frame clones and omits some. This sample has more than 85,000 clones, with around 93% found just once. The record originates from a study of PD-L1 blockade in urothelial cancer. As for the study in general: Median T cell yield per blood sample was about 140,000 cells.

The sequence was collected from a woman older than 75 with urothelial cancer. Source: PBMCs, taken around atezolizumab (anti-PD-L1) treatment.

The CDR3 spells CASSWGQGTYNEQFF. The DNA of the CDR3 is TGTGCCAGCAGCTGGGGACAGGGCACCTACAATGAGCAGTTCTTC. The genes are TRBV11-2 and TRBJ2-1, with TRBD1 identical over 9 bases. The CDR3 runs to 15 residues. Germline CDR1 SGHAT, CDR2 FQNNGV. The junction had 3 bases not matched to a gene; V was cut back by 4 bases and J by 2 bases.